The 8 T cell receptor beta chains presented below share a single source sample, sequenced in a study of blood T cell repertoires in COVID-19. Produced via immunoSEQ multiplex PCR; TCRdb's table is partial and in-frame only. The table lists around 51,000 clones, roughly 84% of them singletons, with about 4% in the top ten. Sequenced: peripheral blood. These TCRs come from a man older than 75 with active COVID-19.

The chain employs TRBV7-2 and TRBJ2-7; perhaps TRBD2 as D (7 bases). Per the germline V gene, CDR1 is SGHTA and CDR2 is FQGNSA. The CDR3 is made up of 16 amino acids. V lost 4 bases and J lost 3, with 19 bases in between. CDR3 sequence (DNA): TGTGCCAGCAGCTCCCAAGGGGGGACGGGGGGCTACGAGCAGTACTTC. Translation gives CASSSQGGTGGYEQYF.

CDR3: CASSPKGGQGEQYF. The DNA for the CDR3 is TGTGCCAGCTCACCAAAAGGGGGTCAGGGCGAGCAGTACTTC. The chain links TRBV18 to TRBJ2-7, with D perhaps TRBD1 (6 bases). Germline CDR1 reads KGHSH; CDR2 reads LQKENI. The CDR3 is made up of 14 amino acids. Between the trimmed V and J ends, which lost 2 bases and 6 bases, there was a span of 14 bases.

V usage is TRBV12-5 and J usage is TRBJ2-5; TRBD2 matches at 13 bases. The junction had 11 bases not matched to a gene; V was cut back by 8 bases and J by 2 bases. The CDR3 runs to 17 residues. Germline loops: CDR1 LGHNT, CDR2 FRNRAP. CDR3 bases: TGTGCTAGTACAATGGGACTAGCGGGAAAAATTCAAGAGACCCAGTACTTC. It is translated as CASTMGLAGKIQETQYF.

The chain combines TRBV2 with TRBJ2-3, with D possibly being TRBD2 (6 bases). V was shortened by 6 bases and J by 6 bases, with 16 bases between the two germline ends. Germline values: CDR1 SNHLY, CDR2 FYNNEI. The CDR3 is 14 residues long. The CDR3 DNA is TGTGCCAGCAGCGGGTCCCCCCGGGGGGATACGCAGTATTTT. This codes for CASSGSPRGDTQYF.

This sequence joins TRBV10-3 and TRBJ2-1; D may be TRBD1 (6 bases). The germline CDR1 and CDR2 sequences are ENHRY and SYGVKD. There are 15 residues in the CDR3. With 0 bases removed from V and 3 bases from J, the gap between germline ends came to 9 bases. In nucleotides, the CDR3 is TGTGCCATCAGTGAGTCAGGGGGATACTACAATGAGCAGTTCTTC. Amino acid sequence: CAISESGGYYNEQFF.

This clone was detected once. The CDR3 loop reads CASSTGTSGTYEQYF. DNA for the CDR3: TGTGCCAGCAGTACTGGGACTAGCGGGACCTACGAGCAGTACTTC. V and J are TRBV7-9 and TRBJ2-7; TRBD2 agrees at 13 bases. With 6 bases clipped from V and 2 bases from J, the junction kept 4 bases outside the gene matches. CDR1 and CDR2 (germline): SEHNR, FQNEAQ (reference sequence). The CDR3 runs to 15 residues.

The V call is TRBV28, the J call TRBJ2-7, with D tentatively TRBD2 (6 bases). The germline gives CDR1 MDHEN, CDR2 SYDVKM. The CDR3 is 15 amino acids. The germline V and J ends were trimmed by 5 bases and 1 base, with 15 bases remaining between them. CDR3 in amino acids: CASSPPGVPSYEQYF. The CDR3 coding sequence is TGTGCCAGCAGTCCTCCGGGGGTGCCTTCCTACGAGCAGTACTTC.

As DNA, the CDR3 is TGCGCCAGCAGCCAAGACACAGGGGTAGGGTTTTACGAGCAGTACTTC. This sequence encodes CASSQDTGVGFYEQYF. This chain links TRBV4-3 with TRBJ2-7; 7 nucleotides align to TRBD1. V was pared by 0 bases and J by 4 bases, with 9 bases of the junction left unmatched. This CDR3 is built from 16 residues. CDR1 is LGHNA and CDR2 is YSLEER in the germline V gene.